This T cell receptor (beta chain) came from a study of neurological immune-mediated disorders. The unsorted libraries were made from 2 million PBMCs kept at -80 C. cDNA synthesis was performed by 5'RACE with 10-nucleotide random UMIs. One entry per CDR3 protein results from TCRdb running MiXCR on the 5' RACE reads. Of approximately 40,000 distinct CDR3 sequences in the sample, about a tenth are singletons; the top ten hold roughly 7.1%. This clonotype has a count of ten or more. Trimming cost V 4 bases and J 5 bases; bases outside gene matches: 12. The CDR3 extends over 15 amino acids. CDR1 SGHRS and CDR2 YFSETQ come from the germline V gene.

Sequenced sample: PBMCs. The chain couples TRBV5-1 to TRBJ2-7; TRBD2 agrees at 7 bases. The TCR sequence derives from a woman aged 25-40 years with HTLV-1-associated myelopathy (HAM/TSP). For the CDR3, the DNA is TGCGCCAGCAGCGTCGGGGAGACGGGAGGCGACGAGCAGTACTTC. This sequence encodes CASSVGETGGDEQYF.